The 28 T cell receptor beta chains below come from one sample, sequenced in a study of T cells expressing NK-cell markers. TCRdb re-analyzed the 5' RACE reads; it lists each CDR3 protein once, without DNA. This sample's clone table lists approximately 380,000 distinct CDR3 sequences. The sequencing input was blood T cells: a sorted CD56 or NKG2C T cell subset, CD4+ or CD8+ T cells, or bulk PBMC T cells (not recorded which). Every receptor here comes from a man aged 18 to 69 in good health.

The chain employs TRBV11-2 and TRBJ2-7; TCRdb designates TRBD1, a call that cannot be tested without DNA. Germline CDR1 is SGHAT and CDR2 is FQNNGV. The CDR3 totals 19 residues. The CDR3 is CASSQVLIVSGDRAYEQYF.

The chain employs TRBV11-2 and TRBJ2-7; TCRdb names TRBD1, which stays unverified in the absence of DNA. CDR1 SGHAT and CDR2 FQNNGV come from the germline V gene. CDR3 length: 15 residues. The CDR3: CASSLGGSLAYEQYF.

CDR3 region: CASSLTSADYGYTF. The rearrangement joins TRBV7-9 to TRBJ1-2. The CDR3 runs to 14 residues. From germline, CDR1 is SEHNR and CDR2 FQNEAQ (reference sequence).

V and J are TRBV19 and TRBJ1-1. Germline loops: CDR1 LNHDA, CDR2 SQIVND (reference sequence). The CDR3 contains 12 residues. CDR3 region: CASKSRNTEAFF.

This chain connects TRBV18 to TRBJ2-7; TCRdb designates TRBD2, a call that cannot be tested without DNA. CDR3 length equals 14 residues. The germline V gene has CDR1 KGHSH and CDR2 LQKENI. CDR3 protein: CASSLGTNAYEQYF. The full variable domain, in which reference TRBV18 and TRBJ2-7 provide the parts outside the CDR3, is NAGVMQNPRHLVRRRGQEARLRCSPMKGHSHVYWYRQLPEEGLKFMVYLQKENIIDESGMPKERFSAEFPKEGPSILRIQQVVRGDSAAYFCASSLGTNAYEQYFGPGTRLTVT.

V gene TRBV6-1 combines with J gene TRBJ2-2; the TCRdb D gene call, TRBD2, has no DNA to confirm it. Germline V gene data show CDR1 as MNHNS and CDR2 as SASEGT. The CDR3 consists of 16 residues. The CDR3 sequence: CASRTSGGEGTGELFF.

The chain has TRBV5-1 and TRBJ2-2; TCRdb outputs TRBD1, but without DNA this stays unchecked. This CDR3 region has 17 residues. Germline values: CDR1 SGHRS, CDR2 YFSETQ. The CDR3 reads CASSLVEGTGYTGELFF.

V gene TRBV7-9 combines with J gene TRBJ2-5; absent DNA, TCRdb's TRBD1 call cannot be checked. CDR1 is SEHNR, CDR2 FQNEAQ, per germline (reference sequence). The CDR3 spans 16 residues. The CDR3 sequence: CASSLGRQGITETQYF.

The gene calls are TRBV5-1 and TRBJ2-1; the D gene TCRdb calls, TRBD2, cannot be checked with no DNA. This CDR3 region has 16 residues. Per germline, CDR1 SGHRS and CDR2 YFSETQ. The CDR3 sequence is CASSLNWGTSGDEQFF.

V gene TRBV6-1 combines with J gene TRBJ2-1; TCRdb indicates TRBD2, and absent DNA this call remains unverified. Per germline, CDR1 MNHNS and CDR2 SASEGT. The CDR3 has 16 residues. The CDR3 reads CASTTERAGGHNEQFF.

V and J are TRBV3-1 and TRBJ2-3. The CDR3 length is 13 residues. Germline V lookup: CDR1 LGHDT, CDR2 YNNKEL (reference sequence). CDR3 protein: CASSQYGESAEYF.

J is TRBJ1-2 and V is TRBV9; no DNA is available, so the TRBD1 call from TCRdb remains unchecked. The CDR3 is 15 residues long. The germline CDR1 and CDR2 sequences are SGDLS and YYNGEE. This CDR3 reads CASSLAHAQVDGYTF.

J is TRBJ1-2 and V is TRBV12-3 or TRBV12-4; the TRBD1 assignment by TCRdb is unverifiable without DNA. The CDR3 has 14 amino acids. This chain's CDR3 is CASSFSPQGFGYTF.

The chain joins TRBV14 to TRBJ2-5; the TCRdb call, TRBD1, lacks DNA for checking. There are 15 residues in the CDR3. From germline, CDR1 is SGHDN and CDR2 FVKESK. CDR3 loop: CASGVGTGTAETQYF. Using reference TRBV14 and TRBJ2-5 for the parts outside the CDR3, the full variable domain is EAGVTQFPSHSVIEKGQTVTLRCDPISGHDNLYWYRRVMGKEIKFLLHFVKESKQDESGMPNNRFLAERTGGTYSTLKVQPAELEDSGVYFCASGVGTGTAETQYFGPGTRLLVL.

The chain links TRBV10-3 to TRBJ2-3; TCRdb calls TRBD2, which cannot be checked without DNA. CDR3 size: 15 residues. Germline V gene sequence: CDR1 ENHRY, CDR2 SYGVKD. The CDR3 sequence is CAIGLAGGPRDTQYF.

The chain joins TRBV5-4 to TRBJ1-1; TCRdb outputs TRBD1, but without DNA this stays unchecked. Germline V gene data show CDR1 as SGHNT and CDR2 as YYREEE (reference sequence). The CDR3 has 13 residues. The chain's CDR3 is CAIEGQLNTEAFF.

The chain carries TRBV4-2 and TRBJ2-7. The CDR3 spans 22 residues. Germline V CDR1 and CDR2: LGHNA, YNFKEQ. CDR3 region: CASSQDLAGSSWSSNPHYEQYF.

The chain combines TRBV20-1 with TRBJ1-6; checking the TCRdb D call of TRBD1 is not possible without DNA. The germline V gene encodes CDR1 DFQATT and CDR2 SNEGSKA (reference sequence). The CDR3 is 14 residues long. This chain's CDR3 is CSAVGQGDNSPLHF.

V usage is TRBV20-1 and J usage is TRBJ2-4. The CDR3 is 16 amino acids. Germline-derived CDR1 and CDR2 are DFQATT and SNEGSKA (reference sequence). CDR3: CSARDHLGVVGNIQYF.

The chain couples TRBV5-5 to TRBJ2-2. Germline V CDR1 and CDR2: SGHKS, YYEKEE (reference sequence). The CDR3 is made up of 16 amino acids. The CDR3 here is CASSLVIRVNTGELFF.

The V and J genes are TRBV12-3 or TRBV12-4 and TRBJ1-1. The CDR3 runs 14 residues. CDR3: CASSLASTDGKAFF.

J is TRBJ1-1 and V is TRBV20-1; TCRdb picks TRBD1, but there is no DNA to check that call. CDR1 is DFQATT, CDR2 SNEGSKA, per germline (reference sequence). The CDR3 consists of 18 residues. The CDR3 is CSARDSDRGLVRNTEAFF.

The CDR3 loop reads CASTRGQYSNQPQHF. The chain employs TRBV28 and TRBJ1-5; with no DNA, the TCRdb D assignment of TRBD1 cannot be verified. The CDR3 contains 15 residues. Germline loops: CDR1 MDHEN, CDR2 SYDVKM.

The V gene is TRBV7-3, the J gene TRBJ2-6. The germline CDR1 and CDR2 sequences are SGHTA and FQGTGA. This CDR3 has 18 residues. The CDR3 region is CASSPVSLTSSGANVLTF.

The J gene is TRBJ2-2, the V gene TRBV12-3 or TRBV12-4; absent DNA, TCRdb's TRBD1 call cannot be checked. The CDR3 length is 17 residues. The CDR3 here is CASTFRGRETNTGELFF.

CDR3: CASSIAVQNTEAFF. This chain uses TRBV9 with TRBJ1-1. The germline V gene has CDR1 SGDLS and CDR2 YYNGEE. CDR3 length: 14 residues. The full variable domain, with the rest looked up from reference TRBV9 and TRBJ1-1, is DSGVTQTPKHLITATGQRVTLRCSPRSGDLSVYWYQQSLDQGLQFLIQYYNGEERAKGNILERFSAQQFPDLHSELNLSSLELGDSALYFCASSIAVQNTEAFFGQGTRLTVV.

The CDR3 sequence is CSARRENRGLAYGYTF. This sequence joins TRBV20-1 and TRBJ1-2; TCRdb's assignment of TRBD1 cannot be checked, as there is no DNA. Germline V CDR1 and CDR2: DFQATT, SNEGSKA (reference sequence). The CDR3 totals 16 residues.

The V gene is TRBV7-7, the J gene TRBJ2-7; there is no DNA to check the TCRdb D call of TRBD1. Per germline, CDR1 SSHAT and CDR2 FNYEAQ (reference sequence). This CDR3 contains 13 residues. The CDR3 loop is CASSLGTGSEQYF. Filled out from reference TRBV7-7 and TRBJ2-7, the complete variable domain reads GAGVSQSPRYKVTKRGQDVTLRCDPISSHATLYWYQQALGQGPEFLTYFNYEAQPDKSGLPSDRFSAERPEGSISTLTIQRTEQRDSAMYRCASSLGTGSEQYFGPGTRLTVT.